The rows below give T cell receptor beta chains drawn from one sample of a study of response to subunit inactivated influenza vaccine. TCRdb processed the RT-PCR reads anew with MiXCR; each CDR3 protein has one entry. This table has 450,000 to 600,000 distinct CDR3 sequences, about 7.6% appearing once. Sequencing was performed on PBMCs from blood, taken 23 to 25 months after vaccination. The receptors were sampled from a man between 50 and 75 years old who received an inactivated influenza vaccine. CDR3s include the opening cysteine and the closing phenylalanine or tryptophan. Fields, in order: CDR3 length, V gene, CDR3 protein.

15 TRBV15 CATSRNSGTYNEQFF
11 TRBV6-5 CATQRYHEQYF
13 TRBV20-1 CSARDRSTYEQYF
13 TRBV9 CASSPNRGYEQYF
15 TRBV12-3/TRBV12-4 CASSLSGLIYNEQFF
15 TRBV11-2 CASSRWGRTQETQYF
16 TRBV28 CASSLWGQGSFYEQYF
15 TRBV20-1 CSARAAGRLYNEQFF
16 TRBV9 CASSVGPDRSQETQYF
15 TRBV5-1 CASRRDRDSNQPQHF
15 TRBV5-4 CASSLREWGNTEAFF
18 TRBV28 CASSLITLADVRVDTQYF
15 TRBV7-2 CASRQTSGGFNEQFF
14 TRBV20-1 CSARSGSGGYEQYF
14 TRBV20-1 CSARVGGGQETQYF
13 TRBV20-1 CSARGIGVYGYTF
15 TRBV5-6 CASSHRGGGYYGYTF